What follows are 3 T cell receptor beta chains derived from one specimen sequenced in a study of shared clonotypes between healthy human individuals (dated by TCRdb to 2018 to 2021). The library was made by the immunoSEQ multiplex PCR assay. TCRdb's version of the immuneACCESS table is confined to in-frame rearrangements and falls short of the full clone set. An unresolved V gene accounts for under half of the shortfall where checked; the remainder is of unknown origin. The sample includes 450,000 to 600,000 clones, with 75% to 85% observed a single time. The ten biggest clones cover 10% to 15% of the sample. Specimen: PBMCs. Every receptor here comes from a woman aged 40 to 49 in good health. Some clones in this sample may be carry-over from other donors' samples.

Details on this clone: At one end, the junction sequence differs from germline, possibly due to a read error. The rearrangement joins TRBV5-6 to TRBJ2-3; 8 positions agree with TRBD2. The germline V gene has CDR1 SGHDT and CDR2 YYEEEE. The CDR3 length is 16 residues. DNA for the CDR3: TGTGCCAGCCGCTTGGAGGGACTAGACTGGGAAAATACGCAGTATTTT. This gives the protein CASRLEGLDWENTQYF.

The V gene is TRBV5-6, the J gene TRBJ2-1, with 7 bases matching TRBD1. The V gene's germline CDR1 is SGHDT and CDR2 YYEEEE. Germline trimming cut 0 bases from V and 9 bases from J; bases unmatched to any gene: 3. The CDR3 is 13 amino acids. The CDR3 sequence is CASSLDPGGEQFF. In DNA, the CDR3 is TGTGCCAGCAGCTTGGACCCAGGGGGTGAGCAGTTCTTC. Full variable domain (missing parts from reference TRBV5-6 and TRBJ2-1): DAGVTQSPTHLIKTRGQQVTLRCSPKSGHDTVSWYQQALGQGPQFIFQYYEEEERQRGNFPDRFSGHQFPNYSSELNVNALLLGDSALYLCASSLDPGGEQFFGPGTRLTVL.

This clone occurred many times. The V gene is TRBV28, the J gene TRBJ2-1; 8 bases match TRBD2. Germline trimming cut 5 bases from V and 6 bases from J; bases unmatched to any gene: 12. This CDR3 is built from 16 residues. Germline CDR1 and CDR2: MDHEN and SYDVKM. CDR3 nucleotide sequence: TGTGCCAGCAGTACACGACTAGCGAGTATCGGCAATGAGCAGTTCTTC. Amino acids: CASSTRLASIGNEQFF.